Listed here are 24 T cell receptor beta chains from one sample, sequenced in a study of blood T cell repertoires in COVID-19 (dated by TCRdb to the early 2020s). Libraries were prepared through the immunoSEQ multiplex PCR assay. In TCRdb, the immuneACCESS table is reduced to in-frame sequences with V and J assigned. These tables do not hold every clone; where another copy was compared, an unresolved V gene accounts for under half, and the others remain unexplained. In this sample the table shows 25,000 to 35,000 clones, roughly nine tenths of which occur a single time. The ten most abundant clones make up 16% of the sample. Source material: peripheral blood. Receptors were obtained from an older man with acute or convalescent COVID-19.

This clone was recorded once. The V and J genes are TRBV5-4 and TRBJ1-1; 9 bases map to TRBD1. The junction had 2 bases not matched to a gene; V was cut back by 4 bases and J by 1 base. This CDR3 region has 14 residues. CDR1 SGHNT and CDR2 YYREEE come from the germline V gene (reference sequence). CDR3 nucleotide sequence: TGTGCCAGCAGCACGGACAGGGGGAACACTGAAGCTTTCTTT. It is translated as CASSTDRGNTEAFF.

To note about this clone: The junction shows a germline mismatch at one end, possibly a read error. The chain joins TRBV28 to TRBJ1-2, with 8 positions matching TRBD1. This CDR3 comprises 14 residues. Germline V gene data show CDR1 as MDHEN and CDR2 as SYDVKM. The CDR3: CASGFVDRAYGYTF. In nucleotides, the CDR3 is TGTGCCAGCGGTTTTGTGGACAGGGCCTATGGCTACACCTTC.

V usage is TRBV12-3 or TRBV12-4 and J usage is TRBJ1-6; no definite D call. This CDR3 is 12 amino acids long. Trimming stripped 6 bases from V and 8 bases from J, with 8 bases between. CDR3 residues: CASSLAHSPLHF. CDR3 DNA sequence: TGTGCCAGCAGCCTAGCTCATTCACCCCTCCACTTT.

This chain uses TRBV25-1 with TRBJ2-3; D is possibly TRBD1 (6 bases). The CDR3 covers 13 residues. Trimming removed 3 bases at V and 3 bases at J, with 7 bases between. Germline V gene lookup returns CDR1 MGHDK and CDR2 SYGVNS. The CDR3 reads CASSDRGTDTQYF. In DNA form, the CDR3 reads TGTGCCAGCAGTGACAGGGGTACAGATACGCAGTATTTT. The entire variable domain, with the rest obtained from reference TRBV25-1 and TRBJ2-3, is as follows: EADIYQTPRYLVIGTGKKITLECSQTMGHDKMYWYQQDPGMELHLIHYSYGVNSTEKGDLSSESTVSRIRTEHFPLTLESARPSHTSQYLCASSDRGTDTQYFGPGTRLTVL.

The table lists this clone with a few counts. The chain is built from TRBV7-9 and TRBJ1-3; a weak D match, TRBD1 (6 bases). The CDR3 is made up of 16 amino acids. Deletions cut 7 bases from V and 2 bases from J, with 18 bases between. From germline, CDR1 is SEHNR and CDR2 FQNEAQ (reference sequence). In DNA form, the CDR3 reads TGTGCCAGCATACTGCATGGCAGGGGACCTGGAAACACCATATATTTT. Its protein product is CASILHGRGPGNTIYF.

The rearrangement links TRBV10-3 to TRBJ1-3; TRBD1 aligns across 8 bases. Germline CDR1 and CDR2: ENHRY and SYGVKD. The CDR3 is 13 amino acids. Unmatched junction bases numbered 5, after V lost 10 bases and J lost 3 bases. The CDR3 is CASATGVGNTIYF. In nucleotides, the CDR3 is TGTGCCAGTGCGACAGGGGTTGGAAACACCATATATTTT.

The genes are TRBV4-1 and TRBJ2-2, with D uncertain. This CDR3 has 13 residues. The germline V and J ends were trimmed by 4 bases and 7 bases, with 10 bases remaining between them. The germline CDR1 and CDR2 sequences are MGHRA and YSYEKL. DNA for the CDR3: TGCGCCAGCAGCCCCCTCCGAGGCGGGGAGCTGTTTTTT. It codes for CASSPLRGGELFF.

The V call is TRBV14, the J call TRBJ1-2, with TRBD1 identical over 10 bases. The CDR3 has 15 residues. Germline CDR1 reads SGHDN; CDR2 reads FVKESK. The trim removed 4 bases at V and 4 bases at J, leaving 6 bases unmatched. This CDR3 is CASSPRQGALYGYTF. CDR3 bases: TGTGCCAGCAGCCCGAGACAGGGGGCACTCTATGGCTACACCTTC.

The chain combines TRBV21-1 with TRBJ2-2; TRBD2, the table's D call, lacks a check against the DNA. TRBV21-1 constitutes a pseudogene. This CDR3 spans 16 amino acids. CDR3: CASSKDGETRTGELFF. CDR3 in DNA: TGTGCCAGCAGCAAAGACGGGGAAACAAGGACCGGGGAGCTGTTTTTT.

This chain connects TRBV2 to TRBJ2-6; the D gene is possibly TRBD2 (6 bases). The V gene lost 3 bases and the J gene lost 1 base, with 10 bases spanning the gap. Germline V lookup: CDR1 SNHLY, CDR2 FYNNEI. CDR3 length equals 16 residues. CDR3: CASSDIGRSGANVLTF. The CDR3 DNA is TGTGCCAGCAGTGACATTGGGAGGTCTGGGGCCAACGTCCTGACTTTC.

The chain carries TRBV5-4 and TRBJ2-5; 16 bases line up with TRBD2. The junction had 3 bases not matched to a gene; V was cut back by 4 bases and J by 3 bases. CDR3 size: 16 residues. The germline V gene has CDR1 SGHNT and CDR2 YYREEE (reference sequence). The CDR3 reads CASSPGTSGGEETQYF. The CDR3 DNA reads TGTGCCAGCAGCCCCGGGACTAGCGGGGGGGAAGAGACCCAGTACTTC.

This rearrangement joins TRBV11-2 to TRBJ2-1, with 8 bases that match TRBD1. V was pared by 5 bases and J by 10 bases, with 22 bases of the junction left unmatched. Germline V CDR1 and CDR2: SGHAT, FQNNGV. There are 18 residues in the CDR3. The CDR3 region is CASSQGARPEGLYREQFF. The CDR3 DNA reads as TGTGCCAGCAGCCAGGGGGCCAGGCCCGAGGGACTCTATCGGGAGCAGTTCTTC. The variable domain in full, completed from reference TRBV11-2 and TRBJ2-1, reads EAGVAQSPRYKIIEKRQSVAFWCNPISGHATLYWYQQILGQGPKLLIQFQNNGVVDDSQLPKDRFSAERLKGVDSTLKIQPAKLEDSAVYLCASSQGARPEGLYREQFFGPGTRLTVL.

The genes are TRBV5-1 and TRBJ2-7; D gene uncertain. The CDR3 contains 13 residues. Trimming cost V 0 bases and J 3 bases, with 7 bases left between them. Germline CDR1 SGHRS, CDR2 YFSETQ. In DNA, the CDR3 is TGCGCCAGCAGCTTGGGCGCTAGCTACGAGCAGTACTTC. Translated, it gives CASSLGASYEQYF.

The chain links TRBV7-8 to TRBJ1-2; 10 bases match TRBD1. J gave up 6 bases and V 4 bases, and 5 bases lay outside the gene matches. The germline V gene has CDR1 SGHVS and CDR2 FQNEAQ. CDR3 size: 14 residues. CDR3 residues: CASSSAGTGDGYTF. The CDR3 DNA reads TGTGCCAGCAGCTCTGCCGGGACAGGGGATGGCTACACCTTC. The entire variable domain, with the rest obtained from reference TRBV7-8 and TRBJ1-2, is as follows: GAGVSQSPRYKVAKRGQDVALRCDPISGHVSLFWYQQALGQGPEFLTYFQNEAQLDKSGLPSDRFFAERPEGSVSTLKIQRTQQEDSAVYLCASSSAGTGDGYTFGSGTRLTVV.

This clone was counted a single time. The V and J genes are TRBV19 and TRBJ2-7; 12 positions agree with TRBD2. The CDR3 has 15 amino acids. The ends lost 5 bases at V and 5 bases at J; junction bases unmatched: 7. Germline V gene lookup returns CDR1 LNHDA and CDR2 SQIVND (reference sequence). The CDR3 DNA is TGTGCCAGTAGTGCAACCACTAGCGGGGGGAACGAGCAGTACTTC. Its translation: CASSATTSGGNEQYF.

This clone was observed once. This sequence joins TRBV18 and TRBJ2-3; no firm D call. CDR3 length equals 16 residues. Germline assignment: CDR1 KGHSH and CDR2 LQKENI. V lost 2 bases and J 2 bases, leaving 14 bases between the germline ends. CDR3 region: CASSPEVVGNTDTQYF. The CDR3 DNA sequence: TGTGCCAGCTCACCAGAGGTAGTAGGCAACACAGATACGCAGTATTTT.

V gene TRBV9 combines with J gene TRBJ1-4, with D unresolved. The CDR3 loop spans 15 amino acids. V lost 4 bases and J 3 bases, leaving 13 bases between the germline ends. Germline lookup yields CDR1 SGDLS and CDR2 YYNGEE. The CDR3 bases are TGTGCCAGCAGCCCCAGCGGGAGGCCTAATGAAAAACTGTTTTTT. Translating it yields CASSPSGRPNEKLFF.

The CDR3 region is CASSPWTDDLFRETQYF. CDR3 DNA sequence: TGTGCCAGCTCACCGTGGACAGACGATCTGTTTAGGGAGACCCAGTACTTC. The chain combines TRBV18 with TRBJ2-5; tentatively, D is TRBD1 (6 bases). This CDR3 spans 17 amino acids. Per the germline V gene, CDR1 is KGHSH and CDR2 is LQKENI. V lost 3 bases and J 5 bases, leaving 22 bases between the germline ends.

The V gene is TRBV10-3, the J gene TRBJ2-5, with 7 bases matching TRBD1. This CDR3 is built from 14 residues. Trimming removed 5 bases from V and 2 bases from J; junction bases left unmatched: 5. The germline V gene has CDR1 ENHRY and CDR2 SYGVKD. CDR3 nucleotide sequence: TGTGCCATCAGTACGGGGACAGTTCAAGAGACCCAGTACTTC. Amino acids: CAISTGTVQETQYF.

The chain has TRBV11-1 and TRBJ1-1; D uncertain. This CDR3 has 13 residues. Trimming took off 4 bases at V and 1 base at J, with 7 bases between the two ends. Germline CDR1 is SGHAT and CDR2 is FQDESV (reference sequence). The CDR3 nucleotides read TGTGCCAGCAGCTCTCCAGGGAACACTGAAGCTTTCTTT. Amino acid sequence: CASSSPGNTEAFF.

Written as DNA, the CDR3 is TGCAGCGTTTCCTCAGGGTTCCTGGGCAATCAGCCCCAGCATTTT. Translating it yields CSVSSGFLGNQPQHF. The chain has TRBV29-1 and TRBJ1-5; TRBD1 might be the D (5 bases). V was cut by 5 bases and J by 2 bases, with 16 bases left in between. This CDR3 contains 15 residues. CDR1 is SQVTM and CDR2 is ANQGSEA in the germline V gene.

This clone was observed once. The J gene is TRBJ1-5, the V gene TRBV7-9, with 8 bases lining up with TRBD1. Germline V gene lookup returns CDR1 SEHNR and CDR2 FQNEAQ (reference sequence). CDR3 size: 14 residues. Unmatched junction bases numbered 3, after V lost 1 base and J lost 7 bases. The CDR3 sequence: CASSLGQGWQPQHF. CDR3 DNA: TGTGCCAGCAGCTTAGGACAGGGGTGGCAGCCCCAGCATTTT.

This clone has just one count. This chain links TRBV6-5 with TRBJ1-6; 9 nucleotides agree with TRBD1. The germline gives CDR1 MNHEY, CDR2 SVGAGI. The CDR3 is 14 amino acids. V shed 6 bases and J 9 bases; nucleotides not matched to a gene: 6. CDR3 nucleotides: TGTGCCAGCAGCCCGGGACAGGGTGTTTCACCCCTCCACTTT. Protein product: CASSPGQGVSPLHF.

The J gene is TRBJ2-1, the V gene TRBV7-8; 7 bases are a match to TRBD1. Germline CDR1 is SGHVS and CDR2 is FQNEAQ. J was trimmed by 6 bases and V by 6 bases; bases with no gene match: 8. This CDR3 is built from 14 residues. CDR3 bases: TGTGCCAGCAGTTTGACAGGGATGGGCAATGAGCAGTTCTTC. Translated: CASSLTGMGNEQFF.